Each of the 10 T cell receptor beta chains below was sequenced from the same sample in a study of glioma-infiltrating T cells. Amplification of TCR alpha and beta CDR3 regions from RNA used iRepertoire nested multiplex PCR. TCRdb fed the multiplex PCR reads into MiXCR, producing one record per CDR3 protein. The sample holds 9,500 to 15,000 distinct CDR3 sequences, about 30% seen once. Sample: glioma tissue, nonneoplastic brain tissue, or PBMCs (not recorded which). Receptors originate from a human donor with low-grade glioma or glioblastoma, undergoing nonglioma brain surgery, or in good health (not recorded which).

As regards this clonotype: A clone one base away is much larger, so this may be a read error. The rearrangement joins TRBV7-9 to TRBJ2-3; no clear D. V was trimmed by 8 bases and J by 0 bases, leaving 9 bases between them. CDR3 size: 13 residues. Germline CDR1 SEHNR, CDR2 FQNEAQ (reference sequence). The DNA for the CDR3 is TGTGCCAGCGCCACCGGAAGCACAGATACGCAGTATTTT. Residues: CASATGSTDTQYF.

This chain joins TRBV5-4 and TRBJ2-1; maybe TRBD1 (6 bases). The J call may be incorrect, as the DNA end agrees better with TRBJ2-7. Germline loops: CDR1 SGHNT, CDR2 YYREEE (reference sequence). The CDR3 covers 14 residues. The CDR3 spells CASSEGVRSYEQYF. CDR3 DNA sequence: TGTGCCAGCAGTGAGGGGGTAAGGTCCTACGAGCAGTACTTC.

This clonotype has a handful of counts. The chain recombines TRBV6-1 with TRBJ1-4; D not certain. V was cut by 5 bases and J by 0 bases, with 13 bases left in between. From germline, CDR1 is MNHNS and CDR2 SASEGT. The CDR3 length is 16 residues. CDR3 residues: CASSLRPTTTNEKLFF. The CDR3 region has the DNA TGTGCCAGCAGTCTACGCCCAACTACAACTAATGAAAAACTGTTTTTT.

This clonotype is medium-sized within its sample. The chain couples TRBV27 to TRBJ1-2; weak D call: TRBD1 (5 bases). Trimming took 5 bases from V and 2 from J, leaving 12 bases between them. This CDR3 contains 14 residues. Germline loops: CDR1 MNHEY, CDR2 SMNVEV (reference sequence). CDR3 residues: CASSLTALNYGYTF. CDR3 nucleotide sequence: TGTGCCAGCAGTCTGACAGCTTTAAACTATGGCTACACCTTC.

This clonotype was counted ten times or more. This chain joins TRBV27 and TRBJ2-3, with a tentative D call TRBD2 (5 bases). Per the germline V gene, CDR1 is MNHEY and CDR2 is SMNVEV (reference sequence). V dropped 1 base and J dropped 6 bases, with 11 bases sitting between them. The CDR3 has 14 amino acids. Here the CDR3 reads CASSLYGDWDTQYF. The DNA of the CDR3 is TGTGCCAGCAGTTTATACGGGGATTGGGATACGCAGTATTTT.

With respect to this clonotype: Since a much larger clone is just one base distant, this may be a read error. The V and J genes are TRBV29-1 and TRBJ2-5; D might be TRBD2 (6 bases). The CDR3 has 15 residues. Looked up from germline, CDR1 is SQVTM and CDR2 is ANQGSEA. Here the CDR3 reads CGVSAGLPIQETQYF. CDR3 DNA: TGCGGCGTATCTGCGGGACTTCCCATCCAAGAGACCCAGTACTTC.

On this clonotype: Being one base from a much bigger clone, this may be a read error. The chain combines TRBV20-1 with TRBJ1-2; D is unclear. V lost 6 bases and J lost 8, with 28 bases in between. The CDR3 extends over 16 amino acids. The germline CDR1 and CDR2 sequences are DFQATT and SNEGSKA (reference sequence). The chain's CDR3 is CSAPPCTGSYDRGYTF. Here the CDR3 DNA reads TGCAGTGCCCCACCTTGTACGGGTTCGTATGATCGGGGCTACACCTTC.

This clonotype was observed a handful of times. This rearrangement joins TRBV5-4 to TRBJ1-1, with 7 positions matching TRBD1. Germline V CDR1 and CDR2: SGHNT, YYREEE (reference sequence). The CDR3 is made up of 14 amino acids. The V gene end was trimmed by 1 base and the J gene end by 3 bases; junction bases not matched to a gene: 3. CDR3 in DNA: TGTGCCAGCAGCTTGCGGCAGGGGGACACTGAAGCTTTCTTT. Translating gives CASSLRQGDTEAFF.

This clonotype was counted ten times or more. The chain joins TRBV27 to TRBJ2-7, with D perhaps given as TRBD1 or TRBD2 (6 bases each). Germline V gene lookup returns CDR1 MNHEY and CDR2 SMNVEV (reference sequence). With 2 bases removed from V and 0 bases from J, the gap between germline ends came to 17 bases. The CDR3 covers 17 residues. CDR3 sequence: CASSLLVGGTSSYEQYF. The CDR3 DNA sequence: TGTGCCAGCAGTTTACTGGTTGGCGGGACAAGCTCCTACGAGCAGTACTTC.

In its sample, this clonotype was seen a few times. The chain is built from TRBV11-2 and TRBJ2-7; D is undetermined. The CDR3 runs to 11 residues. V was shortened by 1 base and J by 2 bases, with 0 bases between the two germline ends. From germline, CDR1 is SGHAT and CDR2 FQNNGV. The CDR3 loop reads CASSLAYEQYF. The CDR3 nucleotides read TGTGCCAGCAGCTTAGCCTACGAGCAGTACTTC. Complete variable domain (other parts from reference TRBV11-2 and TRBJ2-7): EAGVAQSPRYKIIEKRQSVAFWCNPISGHATLYWYQQILGQGPKLLIQFQNNGVVDDSQLPKDRFSAERLKGVDSTLKIQPAKLEDSAVYLCASSLAYEQYFGPGTRLTVT.